This T cell receptor beta chain was identified in a study of blood T cells in healthy people across ages. A sample-barcoded 5' primer and a J-beta primer mix were used in a second PCR of about 6 to 11 cycles. One entry per CDR3 protein results from TCRdb running MiXCR on the 5' RACE reads. Of roughly 830,000 distinct CDR3 sequences in the sample, around two thirds are singletons; the top ten hold 28%. In this sample, this clonotype turned up a few times. Antigen unknown. Whole-study findings and limits: Naive T cell percentage showed a strong correlation with TCR beta diversity. Higher diversity and more naive CD4+ cells were features of long-lived donors, compared to aged donors.

Sample donors were healthy Caucasian individuals that came from Russia, aged roughly 6 to 95. Per the germline V gene, CDR1 is LGHNA and CDR2 is YNFKEQ. The length of the CDR3 is 21 residues. The V end was cut by 0 bases, the J end by 0 bases, with 24 bases between. This TCR derives from a young man in good health. Sequenced input: blood. V usage is TRBV4-2 and J usage is TRBJ2-4; D may be TRBD2 (5 bases). Here the CDR3 reads CASSQEIAAGITRLAKNIQYF. CDR3 bases: TGTGCCAGCAGCCAAGAAATCGCGGCGGGTATTACCCGTCTAGCCAAAAACATTCAGTACTTC.